A selection of T cell receptor beta chains follows, all from one sample in a study of brain T cells in children with intractable seizures. Repertoires were generated with immunoSEQ multiplex PCR, while TCRdb's copy carries only in-frame clones and drops some. The sample contains about 350,000 clones, approximately 93% of which appear only once. The sample consisted of peripheral blood, taken 4 to 5 months after surgery. The receptor set was obtained from a boy in the first two years of life with tuberous sclerosis and intractable seizures. CDR3s include the opening cysteine and the closing phenylalanine or tryptophan. Each record gives: clone size, V gene, D gene, J gene, CDR3 DNA, CDR3 protein. D genes are given only for firm matches. Clone size is stated in some rows and not others, as once, few, many or a class when expanded.

NA	TRBV11-2	NA	TRBJ2-7	TGTGCCAGCAGCTTAGTAGCGAGGGGGGGCCACCCGAGACTCTACGAGCAGTACTTC	CASSLVARGGHPRLYEQYF
NA	TRBV2	NA	TRBJ1-5	TGTGCCAGCAGAGGGGAAGGGGTTAGGCAGCCCCAGCATTTT	CASRGEGVRQPQHF
NA	TRBV3-1/TRBV3-2	NA	TRBJ1-1	TGTGCCAGCAGCCCAGACAGATTCGATTTCGAAGCTTTCTTT	CASSPDRFDFEAFF
once	TRBV9	NA	TRBJ1-1	TGTGCCAGCAGCGCCGGCGTAGGGACTGAAGCTTTCTTT	CASSAGVGTEAFF
once	TRBV12-3/TRBV12-4	NA	TRBJ2-2	TGTGCCAGCAGTTTTCTCTGGGCTGGGGAGCTGTTTTTT	CASSFLWAGELFF
NA	TRBV5-1	TRBD2	TRBJ2-1	TGCGCCAGCAGCTCAATTACTAGCGGCTACAATGAGCAGTTCTTC	CASSSITSGYNEQFF
NA	TRBV5-6	NA	TRBJ1-5	TGTGCCAGCAGCTCGACGGGTAATCAGCCCCAGCATTTT	CASSSTGNQPQHF
NA	TRBV24-1	TRBD1	TRBJ1-1	TGTGCCACCGCCCGGGTAGAGGGGGCGGCCACTGAAGCTTTCTTT	CATARVEGAATEAFF
NA	TRBV19	TRBD1	TRBJ1-4	TGTGCCAGTAGTTCTCAACAGGGGAGAGAAAAACTGTTTTTT	CASSSQQGREKLFF
NA	TRBV28	NA	TRBJ2-6	TGTGCCAGCAGGCCACAGGGCTCTGGGGCCAACGTCCTGACTTTC	CASRPQGSGANVLTF
NA	TRBV19	NA	TRBJ1-5	TGTGCCAGTAGTATACGGGGGGGCGGGGATCAGCCCCAGCATTTT	CASSIRGGGDQPQHF
once	TRBV25-1	TRBD2	TRBJ2-5	TGTGCCAGCAGTGAAGGGGGACTAGCGGGAGAGACCCAGTACTTC	CASSEGGLAGETQYF
NA	TRBV19	NA	TRBJ1-2	TGTGCCAGTAGTCCTGACGACTCCGGGGCCGCGCTAGGCTACACCTTC	CASSPDDSGAALGYTF
NA	TRBV29-1	NA	TRBJ1-1	TGCAGCGTGCAGGGAACTGAAGCTTTCTTT	CSVQGTEAFF
NA	TRBV10-3	TRBD1	TRBJ1-1	TGTGCCATCGGACGGACAGGACCAAACACTGAAGCTTTCTTT	CAIGRTGPNTEAFF
NA	TRBV5-1	NA	TRBJ2-5	TGCGCCAGCAGCCGGACGGAAGAGACCCAGTACTTC	CASSRTEETQYF
NA	TRBV27	NA	TRBJ2-7	TGTGCCAGCAGTTTGGGCGGTAGCTCCTACGAGCAGTACTTC	CASSLGGSSYEQYF
NA	TRBV29-1	NA	TRBJ2-5	TGCAGCGTTACCCGCCAAGGGCTAGCTAGCCTGGGGTCCCAAGAGACCCAGTACTTC	CSVTRQGLASLGSQETQYF
NA	TRBV12-3/TRBV12-4	NA	TRBJ2-1	TGTGCCAGCAGTTTTACTTCCTGGAATGAGCAGTTCTTC	CASSFTSWNEQFF
NA	TRBV6-5	TRBD2	TRBJ2-7	TGTGCCAGCATACAGTCTAGCGGGGGGTCCTACGAGCAGTACTTC	CASIQSSGGSYEQYF
NA	TRBV6-5	NA	TRBJ2-1	TGTGCCACGCATAATAGGCGCTCCTACAATGAGCAGTTCTTC	CATHNRRSYNEQFF
NA	TRBV28	NA	TRBJ1-6	TGTGCCAGCACAGGGAGCTCCTATAATTCACCCCTCCACTTT	CASTGSSYNSPLHF
once	TRBV5-1	NA	TRBJ2-7	TGCGCCAGCAGCTCAGCAGAAGCCGGGGATTACGAGCAGTACTTC	CASSSAEAGDYEQYF
NA	TRBV2	NA	TRBJ1-5	TGTGCCAGCCAATCGGGAAATCAGCCCCAGCATTTT	CASQSGNQPQHF
NA	TRBV14	TRBD2	TRBJ2-5	TGTGCCAGCAGCCTCGCGGGAGTTGGCGGGGAGACCCAGTACTTC	CASSLAGVGGETQYF
NA	TRBV7-3	NA	TRBJ1-2	TGTGCCAGCAGCGTCGGCCCGTCTTATGGCTACACCTTC	CASSVGPSYGYTF
NA	TRBV25-1	TRBD2	TRBJ2-3	TGTGCCAGCAGTGAGTCGGTTGCGGGAGTTACAGATACGCAGTATTTT	CASSESVAGVTDTQYF
NA	TRBV11-2	TRBD2	TRBJ2-7	TGTGCCAGCAGCGAACTAGCGGGGGTCTCCTACGAGCAGTACTTC	CASSELAGVSYEQYF
NA	TRBV12-3/TRBV12-4	NA	TRBJ2-5	TGTGCCAGCGCGTCGAGAGGGTTGGAGACCCAGTACTTC	CASASRGLETQYF
NA	TRBV4-1	NA	TRBJ2-7	TGCGCCAGCAGCCAAGAGGTGGTGGTGGACATATCCGTCTACGAGCAGTACTTC	CASSQEVVVDISVYEQYF
NA	TRBV24-1	NA	TRBJ2-1	TGTGCCACCAGTGATGGGATGGGTGTCGGGTCCTACAATGAGCAGTTCTTC	CATSDGMGVGSYNEQFF
NA	TRBV30	NA	TRBJ2-1	TGTGCCTTAGATCTTGGACGGGGAGATAGAGATGAGCAGTTCTTC	CALDLGRGDRDEQFF
NA	TRBV9	NA	TRBJ2-1	TGTGCCAGCAGCGTTCAGGGAGAATCCTACAATGAGCAGTTCTTC	CASSVQGESYNEQFF
NA	TRBV5-5	NA	TRBJ1-1	TGTGCCAGCAGCTTGGGCCGGGGGGCATACACTGAAGCTTTCTTT	CASSLGRGAYTEAFF
NA	TRBV7-9	NA	TRBJ1-5	TGTGCCAGCAGCTTAGGGGGTACCGAGCCCCAGCATTTT	CASSLGGTEPQHF
NA	TRBV25-1	NA	TRBJ1-2	TGTGCCAGCAGTGAACTGGAGGGAAGGGACTATGGCTACACCTTC	CASSELEGRDYGYTF
NA	TRBV7-8	TRBD1	TRBJ2-2	TGTGCCAGCAGCTTAGGATGGCAGGGGGCTCCCGGGGAGCTGTTTTTT	CASSLGWQGAPGELFF
NA	TRBV11-3	NA	TRBJ1-2	TGTGCCAGCAGCCACCAAGGCGGGAGGTCTAACTATGGCTACACCTTC	CASSHQGGRSNYGYTF
NA	TRBV6-1	TRBD1	TRBJ2-5	TGTGCCAGCAGTGAGGACAGGGGTTATGGGGAGACCCAGTACTTC	CASSEDRGYGETQYF
NA	TRBV29-1	TRBD1	TRBJ2-2	TGCAGCGTTGGGGGACAGGGGCACGGGGAGCTGTTTTTT	CSVGGQGHGELFF
NA	TRBV5-1	TRBD1	TRBJ1-1	TGCGCCAGCAGCTTGGTCTGGGCAGGGGGCTTCATGAACACTGAAGCTTTCTTT	CASSLVWAGGFMNTEAFF
NA	TRBV4-2	NA	TRBJ2-7	TGTGCCAGCAGACACCGACAGGATCTCGGCCCCTACGAGCAGTACTTC	CASRHRQDLGPYEQYF
NA	TRBV6-5	NA	TRBJ2-7	TGTGCCAGCAGGATGGACAGAAACACTTACGAGCAGTACTTC	CASRMDRNTYEQYF
NA	TRBV7-9	NA	TRBJ2-7	TGTGCCAGCAGCTATGCCCTAGGGTCCTACGAGCAGTACTTC	CASSYALGSYEQYF
NA	TRBV13	NA	TRBJ1-3	TGTGCCAGCAGCTTAGAAGACATTCAAAATACCATATATTTT	CASSLEDIQNTIYF
NA	TRBV4-1	NA	TRBJ1-1	TGCGCCAGCAGCCACAGGGTGGAGAACACTGAAGCTTTCTTT	CASSHRVENTEAFF
NA	TRBV29-1	TRBD1	TRBJ2-1	TGCGTATCCGGGACAGGGGATAGCAATGAGCAGTTCTTC	CVSGTGDSNEQFF
NA	TRBV7-6	NA	TRBJ2-3	TGTGCCAGCAGCTTAGCGTTGCACTCTTTCACAGATACGCAGTATTTT	CASSLALHSFTDTQYF
NA	TRBV2	NA	TRBJ1-2	TGTGCCAGCAATAAAGGGGGGATAGACTATGGCTACACCTTC	CASNKGGIDYGYTF
NA	TRBV7-9	NA	TRBJ1-1	TGTGCCAGCAGCTTTGTGAACACTGAAGCTTTCTTT	CASSFVNTEAFF
NA	TRBV30	NA	TRBJ2-7	TGTGCCTGGATGAAACAGGCTAGGTCCTACGAGCAGTACTTC	CAWMKQARSYEQYF